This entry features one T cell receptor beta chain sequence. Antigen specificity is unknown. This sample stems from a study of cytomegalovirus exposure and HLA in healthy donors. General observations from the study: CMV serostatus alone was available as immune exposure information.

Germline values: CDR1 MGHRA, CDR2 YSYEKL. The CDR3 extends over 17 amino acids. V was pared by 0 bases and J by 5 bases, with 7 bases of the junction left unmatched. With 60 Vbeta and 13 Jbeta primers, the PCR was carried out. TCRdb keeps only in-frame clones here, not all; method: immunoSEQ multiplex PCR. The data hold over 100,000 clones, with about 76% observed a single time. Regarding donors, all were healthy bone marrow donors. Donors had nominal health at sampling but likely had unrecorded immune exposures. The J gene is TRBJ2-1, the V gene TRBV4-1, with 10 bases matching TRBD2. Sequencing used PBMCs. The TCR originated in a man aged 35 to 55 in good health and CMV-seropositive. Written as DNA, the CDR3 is TGCGCCAGCAGCCAAGACCCGGGACTAGCGTTAAACAATGAGCAGTTCTTC. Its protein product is CASSQDPGLALNNEQFF.